Included here is one TCR beta chain sequence, with context. Its antigen remains unidentified. Noted time point: week 23, last vaccination. The content of each vaccine dose was 300 ug of mutant IDH1 20-mer peptide, and topical imiquimod accompanied it. The entry originates in a study of a mutant IDH1 vaccine in newly diagnosed glioma. Study information: Treated patients, 62.5% male and roughly 40% female, averaged about 40 years of age.

V gave up 2 bases and J gave up 11 bases, with 13 bases separating them. Germline lookup yields CDR1 MNHNS and CDR2 SASEGT. The CDR3 has 13 amino acids. Sequenced by immunoSEQ multiplex PCR; TCRdb stores in-frame clones only, minus some. This table holds roughly 74,000 clones, around 85% found once. This sequence joins TRBV6-1 and TRBJ1-5, with D hard to call. This receptor was identified in a man aged 25 to 45 with glioma. Some clones in this sample may be carry-over from other donors' samples. Material: PBMCs, obtained from a glioma patient whose treatment included an IDH1 peptide vaccine. The CDR3 region has the DNA TGTGCCAGCAGTGAAAGGCCCCAAATGGCCCAGCATTTT. Protein sequence: CASSERPQMAQHF.